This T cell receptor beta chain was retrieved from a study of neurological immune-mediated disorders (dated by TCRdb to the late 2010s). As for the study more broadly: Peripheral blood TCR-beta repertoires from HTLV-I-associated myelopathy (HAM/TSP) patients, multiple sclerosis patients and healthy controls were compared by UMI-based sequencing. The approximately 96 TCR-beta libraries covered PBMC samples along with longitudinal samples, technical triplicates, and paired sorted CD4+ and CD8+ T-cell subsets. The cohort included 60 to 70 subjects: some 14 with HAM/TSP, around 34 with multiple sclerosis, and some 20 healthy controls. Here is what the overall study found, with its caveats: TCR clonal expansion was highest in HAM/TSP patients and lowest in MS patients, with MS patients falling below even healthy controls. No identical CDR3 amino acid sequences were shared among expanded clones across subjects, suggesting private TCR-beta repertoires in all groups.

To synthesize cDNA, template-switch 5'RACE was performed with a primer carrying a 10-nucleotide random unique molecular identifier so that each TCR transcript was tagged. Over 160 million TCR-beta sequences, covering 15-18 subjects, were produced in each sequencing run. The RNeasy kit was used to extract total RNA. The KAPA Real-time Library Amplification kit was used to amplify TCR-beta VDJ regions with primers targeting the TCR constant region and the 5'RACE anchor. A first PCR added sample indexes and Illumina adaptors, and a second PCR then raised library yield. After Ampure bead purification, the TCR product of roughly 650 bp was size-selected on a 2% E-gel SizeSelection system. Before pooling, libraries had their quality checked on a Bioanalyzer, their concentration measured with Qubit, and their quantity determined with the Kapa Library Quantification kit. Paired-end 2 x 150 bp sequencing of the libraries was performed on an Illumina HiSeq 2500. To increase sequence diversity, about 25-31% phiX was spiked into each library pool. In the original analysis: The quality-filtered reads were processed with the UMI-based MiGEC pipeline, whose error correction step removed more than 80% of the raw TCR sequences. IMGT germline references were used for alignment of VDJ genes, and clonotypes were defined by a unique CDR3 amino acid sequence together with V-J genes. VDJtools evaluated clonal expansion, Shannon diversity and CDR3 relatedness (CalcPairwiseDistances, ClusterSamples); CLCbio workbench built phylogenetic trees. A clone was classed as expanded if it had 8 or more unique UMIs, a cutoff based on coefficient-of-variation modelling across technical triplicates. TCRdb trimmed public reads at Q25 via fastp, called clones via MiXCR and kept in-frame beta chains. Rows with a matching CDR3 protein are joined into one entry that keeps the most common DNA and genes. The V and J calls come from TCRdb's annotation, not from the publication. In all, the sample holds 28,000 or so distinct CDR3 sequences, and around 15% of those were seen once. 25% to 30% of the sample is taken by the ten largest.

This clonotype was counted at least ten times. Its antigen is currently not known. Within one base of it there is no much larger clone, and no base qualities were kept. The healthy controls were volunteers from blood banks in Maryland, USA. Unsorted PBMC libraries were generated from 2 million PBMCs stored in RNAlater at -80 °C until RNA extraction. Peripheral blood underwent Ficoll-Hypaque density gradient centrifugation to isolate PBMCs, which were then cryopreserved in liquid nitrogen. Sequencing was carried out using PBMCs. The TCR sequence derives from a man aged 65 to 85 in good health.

The nucleotide sequence reads as follows: TGTGCCGTTCGAGGGACAGGGACCTATGGCTACACCTTC. It translates to CAVRGTGTYGYTF. This chain joins TRBV28 to TRBJ1-2; 9 of the junction bases match TRBD1. V is cut back by 11 bases and J by 4 bases, with 8 bases in the junction unmatched. The CDR3 spans 13 residues, from the cysteine through the phenylalanine. Only the CDR3 region is kept as DNA, spanning 39 bases read in frame from base 1. Based on the germline V gene, the CDR1 and CDR2 sequences are MDHEN and SYDVKM.